The sequence of this T cell receptor beta chain was determined in a study of blood T cell repertoires in COVID-19. Sequencing was performed with immunoSEQ multiplex PCR; in TCRdb, only in-frame clones are kept and a portion is missing. The sample includes approximately 200,000 clones, around 88% seen only once; the top ten take about 9.7%. CDR1 is SGHDN and CDR2 is FVKESK in the germline V gene. The CDR3 is 15 residues long. V was cut by 2 bases and J by 3 bases, with 13 bases left in between. V and J are TRBV14 and TRBJ2-5; D is perhaps TRBD1 (6 bases). This TCR was sampled from a woman aged 25 to 39 who had recovered from COVID-19. The sample comprised PBMCs or T cells enriched from blood (not recorded which). The CDR3 region has the DNA TGTGCCAGCAGCCAACCCCAAGGACAGAAAGAGACCCAGTACTTC. This translates into CASSQPQGQKETQYF.